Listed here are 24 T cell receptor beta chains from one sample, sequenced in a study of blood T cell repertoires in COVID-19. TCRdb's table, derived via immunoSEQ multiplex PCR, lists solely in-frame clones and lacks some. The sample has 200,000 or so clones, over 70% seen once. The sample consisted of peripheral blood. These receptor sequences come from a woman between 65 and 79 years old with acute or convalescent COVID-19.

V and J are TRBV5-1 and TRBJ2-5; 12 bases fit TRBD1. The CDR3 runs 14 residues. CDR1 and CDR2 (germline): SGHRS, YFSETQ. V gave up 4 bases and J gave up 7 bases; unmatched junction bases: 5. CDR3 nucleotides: TGCGCCAGCAGCATGGGACAGGGGGCGGCGACCCAGTACTTC. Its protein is CASSMGQGAATQYF.

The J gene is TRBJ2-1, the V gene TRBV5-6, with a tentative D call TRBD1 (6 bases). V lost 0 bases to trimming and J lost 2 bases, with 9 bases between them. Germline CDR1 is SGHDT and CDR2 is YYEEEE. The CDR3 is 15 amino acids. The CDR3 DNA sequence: TGTGCCAGCAGCTTGGGGGGACAAGCCTACAATGAGCAGTTCTTC. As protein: CASSLGGQAYNEQFF.

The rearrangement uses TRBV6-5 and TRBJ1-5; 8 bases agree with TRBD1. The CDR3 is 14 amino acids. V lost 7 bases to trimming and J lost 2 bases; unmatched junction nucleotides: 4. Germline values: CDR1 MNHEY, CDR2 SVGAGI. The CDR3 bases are TGTGCCAGCAACCCGGGACAGGGCAATCAGCCCCAGCATTTT. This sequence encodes CASNPGQGNQPQHF.

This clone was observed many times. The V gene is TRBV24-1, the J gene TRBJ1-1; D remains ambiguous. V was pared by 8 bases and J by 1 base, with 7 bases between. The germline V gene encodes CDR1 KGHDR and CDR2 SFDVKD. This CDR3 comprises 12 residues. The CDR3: CATTGTNTEAFF. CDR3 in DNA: TGTGCCACCACAGGTACGAACACTGAAGCTTTCTTT.

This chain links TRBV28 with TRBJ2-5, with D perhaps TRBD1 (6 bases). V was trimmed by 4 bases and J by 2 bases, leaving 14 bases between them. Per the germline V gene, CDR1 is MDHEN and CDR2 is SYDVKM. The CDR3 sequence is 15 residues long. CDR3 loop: CASSWGHGPQETQYF. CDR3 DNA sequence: TGTGCCAGCAGTTGGGGGCATGGGCCACAAGAGACCCAGTACTTC.

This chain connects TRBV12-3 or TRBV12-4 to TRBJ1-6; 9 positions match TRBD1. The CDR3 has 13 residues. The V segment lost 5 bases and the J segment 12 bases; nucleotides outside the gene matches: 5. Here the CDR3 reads CASSRQGEGPLHF. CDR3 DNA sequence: TGTGCCAGCAGTCGACAGGGGGAGGGACCCCTCCACTTT.

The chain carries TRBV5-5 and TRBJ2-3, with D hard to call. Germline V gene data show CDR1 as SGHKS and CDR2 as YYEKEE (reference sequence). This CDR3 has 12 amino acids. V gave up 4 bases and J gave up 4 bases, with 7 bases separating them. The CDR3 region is CASSLAPDTQYF. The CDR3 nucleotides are TGTGCCAGCAGCCTCGCGCCAGATACGCAGTATTTT.

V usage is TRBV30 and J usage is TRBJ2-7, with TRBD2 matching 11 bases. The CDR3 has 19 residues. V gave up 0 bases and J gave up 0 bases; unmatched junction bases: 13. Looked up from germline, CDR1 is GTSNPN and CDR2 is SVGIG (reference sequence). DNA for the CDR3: TGTGCCTGGAGTGTAGCCCGGACTAGCGGGTCTACGAGCTCCTACGAGCAGTACTTC. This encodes CAWSVARTSGSTSSYEQYF.

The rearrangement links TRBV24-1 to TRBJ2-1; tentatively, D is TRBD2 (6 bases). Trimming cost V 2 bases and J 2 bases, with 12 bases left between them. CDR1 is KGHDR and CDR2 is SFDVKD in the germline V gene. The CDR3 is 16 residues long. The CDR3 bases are TGTGCCACCAGTGATTCCTTAGCGGCTACCTACAATGAGCAGTTCTTC. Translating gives CATSDSLAATYNEQFF.

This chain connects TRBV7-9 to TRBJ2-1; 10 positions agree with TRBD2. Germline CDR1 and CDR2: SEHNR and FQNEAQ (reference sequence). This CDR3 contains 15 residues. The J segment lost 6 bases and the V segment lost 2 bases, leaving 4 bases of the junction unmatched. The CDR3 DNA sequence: TGTGCCAGCAGCTTACCTCTAGCGGGGGTCAATGAGCAGTTCTTC. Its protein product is CASSLPLAGVNEQFF.

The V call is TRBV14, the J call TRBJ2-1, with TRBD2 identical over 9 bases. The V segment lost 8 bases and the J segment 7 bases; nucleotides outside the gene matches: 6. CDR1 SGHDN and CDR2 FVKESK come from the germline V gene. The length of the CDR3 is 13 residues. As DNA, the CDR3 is TGTGCCAGCTCTCGGGCGGGGGGGAATGAGCAGTTCTTC. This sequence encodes CASSRAGGNEQFF.

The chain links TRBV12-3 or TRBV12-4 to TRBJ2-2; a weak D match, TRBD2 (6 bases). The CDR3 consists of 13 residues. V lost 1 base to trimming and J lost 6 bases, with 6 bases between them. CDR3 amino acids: CASSLGGAGELFF. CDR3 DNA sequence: TGTGCCAGCAGTTTAGGGGGGGCCGGGGAGCTGTTTTTT.

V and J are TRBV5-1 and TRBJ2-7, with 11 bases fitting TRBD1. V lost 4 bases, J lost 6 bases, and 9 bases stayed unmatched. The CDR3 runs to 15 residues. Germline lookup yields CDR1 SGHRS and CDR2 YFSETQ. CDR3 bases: TGCGCCAGCAGCCCTGGACAGGGGGCTCTCTTCGAGCAGTACTTC. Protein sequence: CASSPGQGALFEQYF.

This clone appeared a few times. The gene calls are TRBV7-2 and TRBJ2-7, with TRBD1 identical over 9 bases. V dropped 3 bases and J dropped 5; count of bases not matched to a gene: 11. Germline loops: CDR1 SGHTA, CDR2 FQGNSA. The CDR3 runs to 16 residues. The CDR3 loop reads CASSLGWGQGRNEQYF. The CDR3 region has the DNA TGTGCCAGCAGCTTGGGGTGGGGACAGGGTCGGAACGAGCAGTACTTC.

The CDR3 reads CASSPYSNQPQHF. The DNA for the CDR3 is TGCGCCAGCAGCCCTTATAGCAATCAGCCCCAGCATTTT. The chain couples TRBV5-1 to TRBJ1-5; no definite D call. Germline-derived CDR1 and CDR2 are SGHRS and YFSETQ. The CDR3 length is 13 residues. Trimming cost V 4 bases and J 0 bases, with 5 bases left between them.

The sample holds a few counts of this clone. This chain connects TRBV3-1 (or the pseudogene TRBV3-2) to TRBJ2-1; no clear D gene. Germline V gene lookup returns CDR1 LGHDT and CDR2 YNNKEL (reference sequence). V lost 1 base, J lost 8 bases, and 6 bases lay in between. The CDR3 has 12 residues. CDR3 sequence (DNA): TGTGCCAGCAGCCAAGTACACCATGAGCAGTTCTTC. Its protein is CASSQVHHEQFF.

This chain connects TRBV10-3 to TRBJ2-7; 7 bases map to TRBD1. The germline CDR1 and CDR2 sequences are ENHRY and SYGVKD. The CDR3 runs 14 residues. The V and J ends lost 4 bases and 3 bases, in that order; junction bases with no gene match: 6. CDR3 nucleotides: TGTGCCATCAGTGGGTACAGGGGAAACTACGAGCAGTACTTC. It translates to CAISGYRGNYEQYF.

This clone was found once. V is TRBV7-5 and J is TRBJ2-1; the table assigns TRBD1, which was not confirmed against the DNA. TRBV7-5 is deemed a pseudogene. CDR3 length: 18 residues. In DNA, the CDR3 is TGTGTCAGAAGCCCTCATAGGTGGACAAATAGCTCCTACAATGAGCAGTTCTTC. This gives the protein CVRSPHRWTNSSYNEQFF.

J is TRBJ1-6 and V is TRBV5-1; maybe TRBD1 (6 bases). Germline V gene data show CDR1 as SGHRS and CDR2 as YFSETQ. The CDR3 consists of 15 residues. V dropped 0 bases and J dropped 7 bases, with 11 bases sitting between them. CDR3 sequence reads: CASSLGGGQNSPLHF. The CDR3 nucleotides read TGCGCCAGCAGCTTGGGGGGGGGACAAAATTCACCCCTCCACTTT.

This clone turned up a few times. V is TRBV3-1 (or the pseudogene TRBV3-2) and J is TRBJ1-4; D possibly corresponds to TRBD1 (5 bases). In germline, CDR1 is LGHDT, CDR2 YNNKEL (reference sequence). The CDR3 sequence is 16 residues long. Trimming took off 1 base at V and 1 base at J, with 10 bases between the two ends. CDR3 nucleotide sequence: TGTGCCAGCAGCCAAGGAAGCGACAGAACTAATGAAAAACTGTTTTTT. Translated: CASSQGSDRTNEKLFF.

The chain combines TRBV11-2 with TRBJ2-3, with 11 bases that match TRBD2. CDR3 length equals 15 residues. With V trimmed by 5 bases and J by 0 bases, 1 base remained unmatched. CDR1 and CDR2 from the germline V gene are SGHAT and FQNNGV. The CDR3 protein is CASSVAGGSTDTQYF. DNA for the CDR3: TGTGCCAGCAGCGTAGCGGGAGGGAGCACAGATACGCAGTATTTT. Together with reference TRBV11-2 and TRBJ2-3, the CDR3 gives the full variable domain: EAGVAQSPRYKIIEKRQSVAFWCNPISGHATLYWYQQILGQGPKLLIQFQNNGVVDDSQLPKDRFSAERLKGVDSTLKIQPAKLEDSAVYLCASSVAGGSTDTQYFGPGTRLTVL.

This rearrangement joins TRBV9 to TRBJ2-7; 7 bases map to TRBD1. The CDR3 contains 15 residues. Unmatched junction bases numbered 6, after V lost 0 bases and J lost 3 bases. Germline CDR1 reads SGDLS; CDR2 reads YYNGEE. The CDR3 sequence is CASSVEGAPYYEQYF. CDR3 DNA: TGTGCCAGCAGCGTAGAGGGGGCCCCATACTACGAGCAGTACTTC.

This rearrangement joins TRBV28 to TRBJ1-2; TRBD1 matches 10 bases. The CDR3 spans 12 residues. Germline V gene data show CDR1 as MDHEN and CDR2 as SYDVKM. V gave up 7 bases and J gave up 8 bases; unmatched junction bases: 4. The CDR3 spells CASTRDRGGYTF. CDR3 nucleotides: TGTGCCAGCACCCGGGACAGGGGAGGCTACACCTTC.

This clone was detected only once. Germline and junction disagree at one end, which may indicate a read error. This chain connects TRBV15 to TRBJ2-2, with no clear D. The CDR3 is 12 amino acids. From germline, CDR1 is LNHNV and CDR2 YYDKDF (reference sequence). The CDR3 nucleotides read TGTGCCACCAGCAGAGATGCGCGAACGGTGGTTTTT. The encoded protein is CATSRDARTVVF. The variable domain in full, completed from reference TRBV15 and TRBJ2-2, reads DAMVIQNPRYQVTQFGKPVTLSCSQTLNHNVMYWYQQKSSQAPKLLFHYYDKDFNNEADTPDNFQSRRPNTSFCFLDIRSPGLGDTAMYLCATSRDARTVVFGEGSRLTVL.